The rows below give T cell receptor beta chains drawn from one sample of a study of blood T cell repertoires in COVID-19. This table comes from immunoSEQ multiplex PCR, and its TCRdb copy is limited to in-frame clones, with some not included. The sample carries 110,000 to 150,000 clones, roughly 91% recorded once. The sample consisted of peripheral blood. The source is a man in his sixties with active or convalescent COVID-19. CDR3s include the opening cysteine and the closing phenylalanine or tryptophan. A D gene is named only where the DNA matches it firmly. The size entry is marked missing in some rows and otherwise reads once, few, many or a size class.

clone_size | j_call | v_call | d_call | cdr3_aa | cdr3_nt
NA | TRBJ2-2 | TRBV19 | TRBD1 | CASSPLRTGGVTGELFF | TGTGCCAGTAGTCCCCTCCGGACAGGGGGTGTCACCGGGGAGCTGTTTTTT
NA | TRBJ2-5 | TRBV5-1 | TRBD2 | CASSTEPGGGWETQYF | TGCGCCAGCAGCACTGAACCCGGGGGAGGGTGGGAGACCCAGTACTTC
NA | TRBJ2-5 | TRBV7-2 | NA | CASSHPPRGRETQYF | TGTGCCAGCAGCCACCCCCCGCGGGGGCGGGAGACCCAGTACTTC
few | TRBJ2-2 | TRBV29-1 | TRBD2 | CSVTSGLAGAYTGELFF | TGCAGCGTCACCTCCGGACTAGCGGGGGCCTACACCGGGGAGCTGTTTTTT
once | TRBJ1-2 | TRBV12-3/TRBV12-4 | NA | CLTGGSNYGYTF | TGCTTAACGGGGGGTTCTAACTATGGCTACACCTTC
NA | TRBJ1-4 | TRBV4-2 | NA | CASSHQPPGLNDEKLFF | TGTGCCAGCAGCCACCAGCCCCCGGGACTAAACGATGAAAAACTGTTTTTT
NA | TRBJ1-1 | TRBV12-3/TRBV12-4 | TRBD1 | CASSPTGDTEAFF | TGTGCCAGCAGTCCCACAGGGGACACTGAAGCTTTCTTT
NA | TRBJ1-4 | TRBV18 | NA | CASSQQDEKLFF | TGTGCCAGCTCACAACAGGATGAAAAACTGTTTTTT
NA | TRBJ1-2 | TRBV5-3 | NA | CARSRDKQGIRGYTF | TGTGCCAGAAGTCGGGATAAACAGGGTATTCGTGGCTACACCTTC
many | TRBJ2-6 | TRBV27 | NA | CATSSGANVLTF | TGTGCCACGAGCTCTGGGGCCAACGTCCTGACTTTC
NA | TRBJ2-1 | TRBV19 | TRBD2 | CASSSGLAGVFYNEQFF | TGTGCCAGTAGTTCCGGACTAGCGGGAGTCTTCTACAATGAGCAGTTCTTC
NA | TRBJ2-5 | TRBV11-2 | TRBD1 | CASSANPGDREETQYF | TGTGCCAGCAGCGCGAACCCTGGGGACAGAGAAGAGACCCAGTACTTC
NA | TRBJ2-7 | TRBV15 | TRBD2 | CATNPQSGVGEQYF | TGTGCCACCAACCCACAGAGCGGGGTTGGGGAGCAGTACTTC
NA | TRBJ1-1 | TRBV5-1 | NA | CASSPGSRDTEAFF | TGCGCCAGCAGTCCCGGGAGCCGGGACACTGAAGCTTTCTTT
NA | TRBJ2-5 | TRBV7-3 | TRBD2 | CASNLWASGGQETQYF | TGTGCCAGCAACTTATGGGCTAGCGGGGGCCAAGAGACCCAGTACTTC
NA | TRBJ2-1 | TRBV7-6 | TRBD2 | CASSIGLAENYNEQFF | TGTGCCAGCAGCATCGGACTAGCGGAAAACTACAATGAGCAGTTCTTC
NA | TRBJ2-3 | TRBV7-9 | NA | CASSLPSDSLSTDTQYF | TGTGCCAGCAGCTTACCCTCGGACAGCTTAAGCACAGATACGCAGTATTTT
NA | TRBJ1-4 | TRBV7-8 | NA | CASSSPSTSWLTNEKLFF | TGTGCCAGCAGCTCCCCTAGCACTTCTTGGCTAACTAATGAAAAACTGTTTTTT
NA | TRBJ2-2 | TRBV7-8 | NA | CASSPQGGRETGELFF | TGTGCCAGCAGTCCGCAGGGGGGCCGGGAAACCGGGGAGCTGTTTTTT
NA | TRBJ2-5 | TRBV14 | NA | CASSQAIIALQETQYF | TGTGCCAGCAGCCAAGCCATAATAGCGCTCCAAGAGACCCAGTACTTC
NA | TRBJ1-5 | TRBV6-2/TRBV6-3 | NA | CASSTQGSPIQPQHF | TGTGCCAGCAGCACCCAGGGGTCCCCCATTCAGCCCCAGCATTTT
NA | TRBJ1-2 | TRBV29-1 | NA | CSVTGLADGYTF | TGCAGCGTAACAGGGTTAGCAGACGGCTACACCTTC
NA | TRBJ1-2 | TRBV2 | NA | CASSGQGLLGYTF | TGTGCCAGCAGCGGGCAGGGGTTGTTGGGCTACACCTTC
NA | TRBJ1-4 | TRBV2 | NA | CASSLGLTTTNEKLFF | TGTGCCAGCAGCCTCGGACTTACTACAACTAATGAAAAACTGTTTTTT
few | TRBJ1-2 | TRBV18 | NA | CASSGQVNYGYTF | TGTGCCAGCTCAGGCCAAGTTAACTATGGCTACACCTTC
NA | TRBJ2-1 | TRBV28 | NA | CASTGSSYNEQFF | TGTGCCAGCACCGGGAGCTCCTACAATGAGCAGTTCTTC
NA | TRBJ2-1 | TRBV10-3 | TRBD1 | CALNPTGDNEQFF | TGTGCCCTAAACCCGACAGGGGACAATGAGCAGTTCTTC
NA | TRBJ1-1 | TRBV2 | TRBD1 | CASSRQGENTEAFF | TGTGCCAGCAGTCGACAGGGGGAGAACACTGAAGCTTTCTTT
NA | TRBJ2-5 | TRBV29-1 | NA | CSVTHPETQYF | TGCAGCGTCACTCACCCAGAGACCCAGTACTTC
NA | TRBJ1-2 | TRBV28 | NA | CASSSGDSNYGYTF | TGTGCCAGCAGTTCGGGAGACAGTAACTATGGCTACACCTTC
NA | TRBJ1-1 | TRBV7-2 | TRBD1 | CASSPFDRVGTEAFF | TGTGCCAGCAGCCCTTTCGACAGGGTTGGCACTGAAGCTTTCTTT
NA | TRBJ2-3 | TRBV5-4 | TRBD2 | CASSIRLAGSSDTQYF | TGTGCCAGCAGCATAAGACTAGCGGGGAGCTCAGATACGCAGTATTTT
once | TRBJ1-5 | TRBV5-4 | NA | CASSLGGNSNQPQHF | TGTGCCAGCAGCTTGGGCGGGAATAGCAATCAGCCCCAGCATTTT
once | TRBJ2-2 | TRBV3-1/TRBV3-2 | NA | CASSHLGGSNTGELFF | TGTGCCAGCAGCCACTTGGGGGGATCGAACACCGGGGAGCTGTTTTTT